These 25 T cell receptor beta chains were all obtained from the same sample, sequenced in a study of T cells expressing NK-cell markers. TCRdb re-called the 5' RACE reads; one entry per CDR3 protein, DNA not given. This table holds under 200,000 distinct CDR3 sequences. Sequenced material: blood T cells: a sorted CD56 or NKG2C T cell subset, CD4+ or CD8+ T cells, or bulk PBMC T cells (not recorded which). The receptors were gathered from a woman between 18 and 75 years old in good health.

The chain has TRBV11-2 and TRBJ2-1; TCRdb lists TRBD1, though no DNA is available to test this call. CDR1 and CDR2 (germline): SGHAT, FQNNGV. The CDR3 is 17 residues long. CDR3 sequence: CASSSTLTGTINSEQFF. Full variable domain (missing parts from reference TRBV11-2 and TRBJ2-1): EAGVAQSPRYKIIEKRQSVAFWCNPISGHATLYWYQQILGQGPKLLIQFQNNGVVDDSQLPKDRFSAERLKGVDSTLKIQPAKLEDSAVYLCASSSTLTGTINSEQFFGPGTRLTVL.

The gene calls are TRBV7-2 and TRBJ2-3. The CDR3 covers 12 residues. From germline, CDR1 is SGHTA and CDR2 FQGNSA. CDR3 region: CASSQSRDTQYF.

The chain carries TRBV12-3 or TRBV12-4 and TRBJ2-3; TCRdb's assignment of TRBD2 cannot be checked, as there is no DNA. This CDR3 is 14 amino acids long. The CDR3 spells CASSLGESSGGQYF.

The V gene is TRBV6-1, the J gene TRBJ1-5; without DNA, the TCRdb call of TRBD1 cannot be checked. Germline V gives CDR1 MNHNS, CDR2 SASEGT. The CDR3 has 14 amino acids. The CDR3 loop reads CATSTGLVDQPQHF.

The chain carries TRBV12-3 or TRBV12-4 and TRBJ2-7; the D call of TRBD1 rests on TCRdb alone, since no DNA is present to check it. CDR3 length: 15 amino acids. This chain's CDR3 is CASSLDRGKTYEQYF.

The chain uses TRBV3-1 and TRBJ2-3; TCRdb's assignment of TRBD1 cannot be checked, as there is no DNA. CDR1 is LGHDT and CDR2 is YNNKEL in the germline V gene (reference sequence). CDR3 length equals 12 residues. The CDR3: CASAGGTDTQYF.

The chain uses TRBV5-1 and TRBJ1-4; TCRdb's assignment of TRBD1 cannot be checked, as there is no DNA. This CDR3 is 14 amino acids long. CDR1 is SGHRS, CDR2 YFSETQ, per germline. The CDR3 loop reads CASSLGTRGEKLFF.

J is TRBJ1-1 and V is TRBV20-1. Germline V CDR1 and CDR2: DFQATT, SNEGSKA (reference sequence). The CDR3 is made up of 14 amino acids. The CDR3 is CSAAISRVNTEAFF.

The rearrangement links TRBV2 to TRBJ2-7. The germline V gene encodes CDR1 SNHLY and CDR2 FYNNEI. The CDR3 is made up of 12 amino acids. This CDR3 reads CASSQPPYEQYF.

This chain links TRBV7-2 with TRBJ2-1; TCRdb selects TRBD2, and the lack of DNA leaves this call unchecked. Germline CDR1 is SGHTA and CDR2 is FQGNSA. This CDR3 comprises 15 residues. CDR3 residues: CASSRTSGLYNEQFF.

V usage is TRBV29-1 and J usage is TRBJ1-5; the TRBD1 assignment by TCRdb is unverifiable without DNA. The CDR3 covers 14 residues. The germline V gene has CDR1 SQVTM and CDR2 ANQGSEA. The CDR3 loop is CSVALEGANQPQHF.

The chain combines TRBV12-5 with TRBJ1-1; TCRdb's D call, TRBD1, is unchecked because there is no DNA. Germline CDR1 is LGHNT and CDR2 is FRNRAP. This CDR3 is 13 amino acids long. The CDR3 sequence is CASRDSRNTEAFF. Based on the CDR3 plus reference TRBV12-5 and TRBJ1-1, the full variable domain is DARVTQTPRHKVTEMGQEVTMRCQPILGHNTVFWYRQTMMQGLELLAYFRNRAPLDDSGMPKDRFSAEMPDATLATLKIQPSEPRDSAVYFCASRDSRNTEAFFGQGTRLTVV.

The CDR3 sequence: CASRRRLDEYNEQFF. The chain employs TRBV5-1 and TRBJ2-1; TCRdb calls TRBD1, which cannot be checked without DNA. Germline V gives CDR1 SGHRS, CDR2 YFSETQ. This CDR3 is 15 amino acids long.

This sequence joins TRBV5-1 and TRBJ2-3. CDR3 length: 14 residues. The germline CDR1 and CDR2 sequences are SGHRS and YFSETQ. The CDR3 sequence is CASSFGQSTDTQYF.

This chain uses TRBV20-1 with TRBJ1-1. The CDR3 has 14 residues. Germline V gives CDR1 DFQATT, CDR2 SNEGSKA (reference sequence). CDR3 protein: CSARDERGGTEAFF.

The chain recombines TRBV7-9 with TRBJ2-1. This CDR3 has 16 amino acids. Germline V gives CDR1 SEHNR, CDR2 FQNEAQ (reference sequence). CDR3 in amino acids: CASSLFGGGSYNEQFF. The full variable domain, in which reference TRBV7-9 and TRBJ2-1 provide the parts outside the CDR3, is DTGVSQNPRHKITKRGQNVTFRCDPISEHNRLYWYRQTLGQGPEFLTYFQNEAQLEKSRLLSDRFSAERPKGSFSTLEIQRTEQGDSAMYLCASSLFGGGSYNEQFFGPGTRLTVL.

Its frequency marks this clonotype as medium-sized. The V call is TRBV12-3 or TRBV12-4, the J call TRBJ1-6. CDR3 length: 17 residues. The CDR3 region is CASSLEAASSYNSPLHF.

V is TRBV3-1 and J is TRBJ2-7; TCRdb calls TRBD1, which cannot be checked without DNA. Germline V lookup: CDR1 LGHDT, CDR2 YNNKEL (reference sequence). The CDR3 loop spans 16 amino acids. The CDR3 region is CASSQVGVRSSYEQYF.

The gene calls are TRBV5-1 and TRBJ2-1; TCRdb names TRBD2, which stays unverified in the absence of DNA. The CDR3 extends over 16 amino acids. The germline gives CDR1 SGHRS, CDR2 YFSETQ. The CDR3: CASRNGSGPYSNEQFF.

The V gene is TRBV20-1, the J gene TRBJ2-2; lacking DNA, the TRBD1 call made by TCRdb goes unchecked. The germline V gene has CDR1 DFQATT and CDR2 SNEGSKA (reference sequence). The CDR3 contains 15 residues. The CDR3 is CSARDPGQGTGELFF.

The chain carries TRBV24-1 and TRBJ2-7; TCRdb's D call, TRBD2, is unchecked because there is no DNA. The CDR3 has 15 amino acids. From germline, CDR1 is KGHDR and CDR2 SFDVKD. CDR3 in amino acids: CATSDRGSGSYEQYF.

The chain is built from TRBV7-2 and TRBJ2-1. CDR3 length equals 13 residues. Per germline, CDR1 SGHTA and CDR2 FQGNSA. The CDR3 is CASSLGTYNEQFF.

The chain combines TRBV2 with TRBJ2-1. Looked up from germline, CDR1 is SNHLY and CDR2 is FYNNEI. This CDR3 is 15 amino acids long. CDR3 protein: CATARFAEPYNEQFF.

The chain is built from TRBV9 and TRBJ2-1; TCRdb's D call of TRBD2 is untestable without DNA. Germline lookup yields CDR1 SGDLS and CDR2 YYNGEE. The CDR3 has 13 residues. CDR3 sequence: CASSGLDKFEQFF.

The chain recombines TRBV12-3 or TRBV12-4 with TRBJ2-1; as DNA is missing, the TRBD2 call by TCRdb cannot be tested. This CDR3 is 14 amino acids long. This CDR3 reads CASAEGIAYNEQFF.